The rows below give T cell receptor beta chains drawn from one sample of a study of T cells in Graves' hyperthyroidism and ophthalmopathy. Each CDR3 protein is one row after TCRdb ran MiXCR on the multiplex PCR reads. The data show about 52,000 distinct CDR3 sequences, approximately 52% seen once. The sequenced sample was blood. Receptors were obtained from a woman aged 50 to 60 with Graves' ophthalmopathy. CDR3s include the opening cysteine and the closing phenylalanine or tryptophan. Fields, in order: D gene, V gene, J gene, clone size, CDR3 length, CDR3 DNA, CDR3 protein. D genes are given only for firm matches. Size values are once, few and many counts, or a class for expanded clones, and some rows have none.

d_call: -
v_call: TRBV7-6
j_call: TRBJ1-5
clone_size: -
cdr3_length: 13
cdr3_nt: TGTGCCAAACGTCCGGAACTCAATCAGCCCCAGCATTTT
cdr3_aa: CAKRPELNQPQHF

d_call: -
v_call: TRBV10-1
j_call: TRBJ2-1
clone_size: many
cdr3_length: 14
cdr3_nt: TGCGCCAGCAGTGTAGACCCCCCCTACAATGAGCAGTTCTTC
cdr3_aa: CASSVDPPYNEQFF

d_call: -
v_call: TRBV19
j_call: TRBJ1-5
clone_size: many
cdr3_length: 15
cdr3_nt: TGTGCCAGTAAATGGGCAATCGATAGCAATCAGCCCCAGCATTTT
cdr3_aa: CASKWAIDSNQPQHF

d_call: -
v_call: TRBV7-2
j_call: TRBJ1-2
clone_size: -
cdr3_length: 15
cdr3_nt: TGTGCCAGCAGCCCCTCGGTGGGCTTCTCCTATGGCTACACCTTC
cdr3_aa: CASSPSVGFSYGYTF

d_call: TRBD2
v_call: TRBV7-2
j_call: TRBJ2-7
clone_size: once
cdr3_length: 17
cdr3_nt: TGTGCCAGCAGCTTAGATATAGCGGGAGGAATTTTATACGAGCAGTACTTC
cdr3_aa: CASSLDIAGGILYEQYF

d_call: -
v_call: TRBV9
j_call: TRBJ2-7
clone_size: many
cdr3_length: 15
cdr3_nt: TGTGCCAGCAGCGTATCCCCTCGCGGACCCTACGAGCAGTACTTC
cdr3_aa: CASSVSPRGPYEQYF

d_call: -
v_call: TRBV28
j_call: TRBJ2-7
clone_size: few
cdr3_length: 13
cdr3_nt: TGTGCCAGCAGGAGAGGGAGCGTCGACGAGCAGTACTTC
cdr3_aa: CASRRGSVDEQYF

d_call: TRBD1
v_call: TRBV7-2
j_call: TRBJ2-5
clone_size: -
cdr3_length: 15
cdr3_nt: TGTGCCAGCAGCTCCAGACAGGGGAGCTTTGAGACCCAGTACTTC
cdr3_aa: CASSSRQGSFETQYF

d_call: -
v_call: TRBV20-1
j_call: TRBJ2-7
clone_size: -
cdr3_length: 11
cdr3_nt: TGCAGTGCTGTGGACCGCTACGAGCAGTACTTC
cdr3_aa: CSAVDRYEQYF

d_call: -
v_call: TRBV9
j_call: TRBJ2-5
clone_size: -
cdr3_length: 13
cdr3_nt: TGTGCCAGCAGCGCCGGGGGCGGAGAGACCCAGTACTTC
cdr3_aa: CASSAGGGETQYF

d_call: -
v_call: TRBV29-1
j_call: TRBJ2-7
clone_size: -
cdr3_length: 13
cdr3_nt: TGCAGCGTTGAAAGAGACACCTCCTACGAGCAGTACTTC
cdr3_aa: CSVERDTSYEQYF

d_call: -
v_call: TRBV10-3
j_call: TRBJ2-1
clone_size: many
cdr3_length: 12
cdr3_nt: TGTGCCATCAGCCCCGGATACAATGAGCAGTTCTTC
cdr3_aa: CAISPGYNEQFF

d_call: -
v_call: TRBV19
j_call: TRBJ2-3
clone_size: many
cdr3_length: 13
cdr3_nt: TGTGCCAGCCGGGACTCGAACACAGATACGCAGTATTTT
cdr3_aa: CASRDSNTDTQYF

d_call: TRBD1
v_call: TRBV20-1
j_call: TRBJ2-7
clone_size: -
cdr3_length: 13
cdr3_nt: TGCAGTGCTAGGGGACAGGGTTGGTACGAGCAGTACTTC
cdr3_aa: CSARGQGWYEQYF

d_call: -
v_call: TRBV19
j_call: TRBJ2-4
clone_size: -
cdr3_length: 14
cdr3_nt: TGTGCCAGTAGTCCAACAGGGGCCAAAAACATTCAGTACTTC
cdr3_aa: CASSPTGAKNIQYF

d_call: TRBD1
v_call: TRBV5-1
j_call: TRBJ1-5
clone_size: many
cdr3_length: 15
cdr3_nt: TGCGCCAGCAGAAACCGGACAGGGGATAATCAGCCCCAGCATTTT
cdr3_aa: CASRNRTGDNQPQHF

d_call: TRBD2
v_call: TRBV29-1
j_call: TRBJ2-5
clone_size: -
cdr3_length: 12
cdr3_nt: TGCAGCGCAAGCGGGGCACAAGAGACCCAGTACTTC
cdr3_aa: CSASGAQETQYF

d_call: -
v_call: TRBV5-1
j_call: TRBJ1-2
clone_size: many
cdr3_length: 13
cdr3_nt: TGCGCCAGTTCGGGGGGGGGATACTATGGCTACACCTTC
cdr3_aa: CASSGGGYYGYTF

d_call: -
v_call: TRBV19
j_call: TRBJ1-2
clone_size: medium-sized
cdr3_length: 12
cdr3_nt: TGTGCCACAGACAACTATAACTATGGCTACACCTTC
cdr3_aa: CATDNYNYGYTF

d_call: TRBD2
v_call: TRBV18
j_call: TRBJ2-3
clone_size: few
cdr3_length: 16
cdr3_nt: TGTGCCAGCTCACCAGAGGCGGGAGGGCCGGCAGATACGCAGTATTTT
cdr3_aa: CASSPEAGGPADTQYF

d_call: -
v_call: TRBV7-9
j_call: TRBJ2-7
clone_size: many
cdr3_length: 13
cdr3_nt: TGTGCCAGCAGCTTCCCTACCTCCTACGAGCAGTACTTC
cdr3_aa: CASSFPTSYEQYF

d_call: TRBD1
v_call: TRBV20-1
j_call: TRBJ2-7
clone_size: -
cdr3_length: 13
cdr3_nt: TGCAGTGCTCCCGGGACAGGGTTCCACGAGCAGTACTTC
cdr3_aa: CSAPGTGFHEQYF

d_call: -
v_call: TRBV7-8
j_call: TRBJ1-6
clone_size: -
cdr3_length: 14
cdr3_nt: TGTGCCAGCAGCTTAGATCTCTATAATTCACCCCTCCACTTT
cdr3_aa: CASSLDLYNSPLHF

d_call: -
v_call: TRBV2
j_call: TRBJ1-1
clone_size: -
cdr3_length: 11
cdr3_nt: TGTGCCAGCAGTGAGAACACTGAAGCTTTCTTT
cdr3_aa: CASSENTEAFF

d_call: -
v_call: TRBV5-1
j_call: TRBJ2-7
clone_size: many
cdr3_length: 15
cdr3_nt: TGCGCCAGCAGAGAGAACGGGGGACTCCCCTACGAGCAGTACTTC
cdr3_aa: CASRENGGLPYEQYF

d_call: TRBD1
v_call: TRBV6-1
j_call: TRBJ1-6
clone_size: many
cdr3_length: 14
cdr3_nt: TGTGCCAGCTTCGACAGGGGACGGAATTCACCCCTCCACTTT
cdr3_aa: CASFDRGRNSPLHF

d_call: -
v_call: TRBV20-1
j_call: TRBJ2-1
clone_size: many
cdr3_length: 16
cdr3_nt: TGCAGTGCTAGAGATGGTGGGGGAATGTATTACAATGAGCAGTTCTTC
cdr3_aa: CSARDGGGMYYNEQFF

d_call: -
v_call: TRBV7-9
j_call: TRBJ2-2
clone_size: once
cdr3_length: 19
cdr3_nt: TGTGCCAGCAGTTTACGTGACGGTCTGGCGGCTCCTGTCCCCGGGGAGCTGTTTTTT
cdr3_aa: CASSLRDGLAAPVPGELFF

d_call: -
v_call: TRBV27
j_call: TRBJ1-6
clone_size: many
cdr3_length: 14
cdr3_nt: TGTGCCAGCAGTTTGGGGTTAGGTAATTCACCCCTCCACTTT
cdr3_aa: CASSLGLGNSPLHF

d_call: TRBD1
v_call: TRBV9
j_call: TRBJ1-6
clone_size: -
cdr3_length: 15
cdr3_nt: TGTGCCAGCAGCGTAGGGACAGGGACGGGCGCACCCCTCCACTTT
cdr3_aa: CASSVGTGTGAPLHF

d_call: TRBD1
v_call: TRBV20-1
j_call: TRBJ2-3
clone_size: few
cdr3_length: 15
cdr3_nt: TGCAGTGCCGTTCCCAGGGGGCGGAACACAGATACGCAGTATTTT
cdr3_aa: CSAVPRGRNTDTQYF

d_call: TRBD2
v_call: TRBV19
j_call: TRBJ2-3
clone_size: -
cdr3_length: 16
cdr3_nt: TGTGCTAGTAGTGGGGGGGTGGGACGGGGCGAAGATACGCAGTATTTT
cdr3_aa: CASSGGVGRGEDTQYF

d_call: -
v_call: TRBV7-9
j_call: TRBJ2-3
clone_size: many
cdr3_length: 15
cdr3_nt: TGTGCCAGCAGCTTATGGGTCGGGAGCACAGATACGCAGTATTTT
cdr3_aa: CASSLWVGSTDTQYF

d_call: -
v_call: TRBV20-1
j_call: TRBJ2-7
clone_size: many
cdr3_length: 11
cdr3_nt: TGCAGTGCTGGGGACGACTACGAGCAGTACTTC
cdr3_aa: CSAGDDYEQYF

d_call: TRBD2
v_call: TRBV7-9
j_call: TRBJ2-7
clone_size: few
cdr3_length: 17
cdr3_nt: TGTGCCAGCAGCCAAGACATCACGGCGGGGGGGCTGTACGAGCAGTACTTC
cdr3_aa: CASSQDITAGGLYEQYF

d_call: TRBD2
v_call: TRBV7-2
j_call: TRBJ2-7
clone_size: -
cdr3_length: 17
cdr3_nt: TGTGCCAGCAGCACCGCGACTAGCGGGAGCTTCTTATACGAGCAGTACTTC
cdr3_aa: CASSTATSGSFLYEQYF

d_call: -
v_call: TRBV5-6
j_call: TRBJ2-5
clone_size: -
cdr3_length: 13
cdr3_nt: TGTGCCAGCAGCTTGGGTAGTGCTGAGACCCAGTACTTC
cdr3_aa: CASSLGSAETQYF

d_call: -
v_call: TRBV7-9
j_call: TRBJ1-4
clone_size: -
cdr3_length: 12
cdr3_nt: TGTGCCAGCAGCGTTAGGGGCGAAAAACTGTTTTTT
cdr3_aa: CASSVRGEKLFF

d_call: TRBD1
v_call: TRBV9
j_call: TRBJ2-7
clone_size: many
cdr3_length: 15
cdr3_nt: TGTGCCAGCAGCGTAGGACAGGGAATACCCTACGAGCAGTACTTC
cdr3_aa: CASSVGQGIPYEQYF

d_call: TRBD2
v_call: TRBV7-2
j_call: TRBJ2-7
clone_size: -
cdr3_length: 16
cdr3_nt: TGTGCCAGCAGCCGGACTAGCGGGGGGGCCTACTACGAGCAGTACTTC
cdr3_aa: CASSRTSGGAYYEQYF

d_call: TRBD2
v_call: TRBV19
j_call: TRBJ2-1
clone_size: many
cdr3_length: 19
cdr3_nt: TGTGCCAGTAGTGAGTCCGGGACTAGCGGGAGTAGGTCCTACAATGAGCAGTTCTTC
cdr3_aa: CASSESGTSGSRSYNEQFF

d_call: TRBD2
v_call: TRBV2
j_call: TRBJ2-1
clone_size: -
cdr3_length: 15
cdr3_nt: TGTGCCAGCAGTGGGCGGGGGGTGCCCTACAATGAGCAGTTCTTC
cdr3_aa: CASSGRGVPYNEQFF

d_call: -
v_call: TRBV7-9
j_call: TRBJ2-6
clone_size: once
cdr3_length: 13
cdr3_nt: TGTGCCAGCAGCTGGGACGGGGCATTCGAACTGACTTTC
cdr3_aa: CASSWDGAFELTF

d_call: TRBD1
v_call: TRBV20-1
j_call: TRBJ2-7
clone_size: -
cdr3_length: 12
cdr3_nt: TGCAGTTGTTGCCAGGGGGTCTACGAGCAGTACTTC
cdr3_aa: CSCCQGVYEQYF

d_call: TRBD1
v_call: TRBV24-1
j_call: TRBJ2-3
clone_size: -
cdr3_length: 15
cdr3_nt: TGTGCCACCAGTCCCAGGGGGCGGAACACAGATACGCAGTATTTT
cdr3_aa: CATSPRGRNTDTQYF

d_call: -
v_call: TRBV28
j_call: TRBJ1-5
clone_size: many
cdr3_length: 13
cdr3_nt: TGTGCCAGCAATTTAAGGAGGGACACCCCCCAGCATTTT
cdr3_aa: CASNLRRDTPQHF

d_call: -
v_call: TRBV20-1
j_call: TRBJ1-5
clone_size: -
cdr3_length: 16
cdr3_nt: TGCAGTGCTAGAGGCTCCGGGACTTTAAGCAATCAGCCCCAGCATTTT
cdr3_aa: CSARGSGTLSNQPQHF

d_call: -
v_call: TRBV20-1
j_call: TRBJ1-4
clone_size: -
cdr3_length: 15
cdr3_nt: TGCAGTGCTCCCTGGGGGGAAACGGCTAATGAAAAACTGTTTTTT
cdr3_aa: CSAPWGETANEKLFF

d_call: TRBD2
v_call: TRBV12-3/TRBV12-4
j_call: TRBJ2-5
clone_size: -
cdr3_length: 13
cdr3_nt: TGTGCCAGCAGTTCGCGGGGGGGCAATGAGCAGTACTTC
cdr3_aa: CASSSRGGNEQYF

d_call: -
v_call: TRBV5-1
j_call: TRBJ2-2
clone_size: many
cdr3_length: 14
cdr3_nt: TGCGCCAGCAGCCAACAGACGAACACCGGGGAGCTGTTTTTT
cdr3_aa: CASSQQTNTGELFF

d_call: -
v_call: TRBV2
j_call: TRBJ1-5
clone_size: -
cdr3_length: 13
cdr3_nt: TGTGCCAGCAGTGGTCAGGGAGTCACCGGGGAGCTGTTT
cdr3_aa: CASSGQGVTGELF

d_call: -
v_call: TRBV29-1
j_call: TRBJ1-4
clone_size: few
cdr3_length: 12
cdr3_nt: TGCAGTGTTGTACTAGAGGGTGAAAAACTGTTTTTT
cdr3_aa: CSVVLEGEKLFF

d_call: -
v_call: TRBV11-2
j_call: TRBJ1-1
clone_size: -
cdr3_length: 14
cdr3_nt: TGTGCCAGCAGCCGAGGGGCCAGGGGCACTGAAGCTTTCTTT
cdr3_aa: CASSRGARGTEAFF

d_call: -
v_call: TRBV7-2
j_call: TRBJ1-5
clone_size: -
cdr3_length: 16
cdr3_nt: TGTGCCAGCAGCCCACGACCCCCGGGACTCCATGAGACCCAGCATTTT
cdr3_aa: CASSPRPPGLHETQHF

d_call: TRBD1
v_call: TRBV24-1
j_call: TRBJ1-1
clone_size: -
cdr3_length: 13
cdr3_nt: TGTGCCACCCTCGGACAGGGGAACACGGAAGCTTTCTTT
cdr3_aa: CATLGQGNTEAFF